This T cell receptor (beta chain) was captured in a study of blood T cell repertoires in COVID-19. Study summary: PBMCs, B-cell-depleted T cells, or T cells were the source of the cDNA or gDNA that made up the material.

This CDR3 is built from 17 residues. V was pared by 2 bases and J by 2 bases, with 9 bases of the junction left unmatched. Germline V CDR1 and CDR2: SGHTS, YDEGEE. The Seattle patients, enrolled during active infection, were followed longitudinally. Per the original methods: Reference gene primer amplification gave estimated nucleated cell counts. Sequenced by immunoSEQ multiplex PCR; TCRdb stores in-frame clones only, minus some. V, J and clone size derive from that table, while D and trimming were established from the DNA sequence. Of 130,000 or so clones listed, about 89% are singletons. This rearrangement joins TRBV5-8 to TRBJ1-2, with 10 bases matching TRBD1. This TCR derives from a woman aged 65 to 85 with COVID-19, enrolled during active disease. The material sequenced was peripheral blood. Here the CDR3 DNA reads TGTGCCAGCAGCTTACTAGGGACAGGGGAGGCGAACTATGGCTACACCTTC. Translated: CASSLLGTGEANYGYTF.